Described below is a single T cell receptor beta chain sequence and its context. The target antigen is unknown. The data derive from a study of vaccination effects on CD4 cells after COVID-19. Turning to the study itself: Post-vaccine specimens arrived a median 72 days past the second dose. Study results and caveats: Healthy vaccinees had only 1 of 255 vaccine-induced clones cross-react with common cold coronaviruses.

Sequencing in the ViraFEST assay came after antigen-specific CD4+ T cells had been expanded with viral peptide pools, which were used to stimulate PBMC. Following a 10-day culture, CD4+ T cells were purified. As their vaccination, participants received two doses of either BNT162b2 or mRNA-1273. CDR3 length: 16 amino acids. Trimming removed 0 bases at V and 5 bases at J, with 14 bases between. Germline CDR1 reads LGHNA; CDR2 reads YSLEER. Some clones are missing from TCRdb's copy, which holds only in-frame ones; the method was immunoSEQ multiplex PCR. In the table there are some 70,000 clones, about 86% of which are singletons.

V and J are TRBV4-3 and TRBJ1-5; D unclear. The sequence came from a human donor who received a COVID-19 vaccine. Sequenced material: CD4+ T cells from PBMCs cultured with HCoV-229E spike peptides, taken after COVID-19 vaccination. CDR3 nucleotides: TGCGCCAGCAGCCAAGATATAGGACGGTCAGATCAGCCCCAGCATTTT. It codes for CASSQDIGRSDQPQHF.